The T cell receptor beta chain under discussion was sequenced for a study of response to subunit inactivated influenza vaccine. Germline V gene lookup returns CDR1 SGHRS and CDR2 YFSETQ. The CDR3 is made up of 16 amino acids. V dropped 0 bases and J dropped 6; count of bases not matched to a gene: 5. One entry per CDR3 protein, called by TCRdb with MiXCR from the RT-PCR reads. Of a few hundred thousand distinct CDR3 sequences listed, around 13% are singletons. Regarding the study as a whole: Seasonal influenza vaccination, on each occasion, was suggested by the authors to recruit few new T cells.

This clonotype has only a few counts. Its specificity is unknown. This chain uses TRBV5-1 with TRBJ2-2; 10 bases agree with TRBD1. Here the sequenced sample was PBMCs from blood, taken roughly 13 days after vaccination. This receptor was obtained from a man in his forties or fifties who received an inactivated influenza vaccine. The CDR3 bases are TGCGCCAGCAGCTTGGGACAGGGGGCGTCCGCCGGGGAGCTGTTTTTT. Amino acids: CASSLGQGASAGELFF.